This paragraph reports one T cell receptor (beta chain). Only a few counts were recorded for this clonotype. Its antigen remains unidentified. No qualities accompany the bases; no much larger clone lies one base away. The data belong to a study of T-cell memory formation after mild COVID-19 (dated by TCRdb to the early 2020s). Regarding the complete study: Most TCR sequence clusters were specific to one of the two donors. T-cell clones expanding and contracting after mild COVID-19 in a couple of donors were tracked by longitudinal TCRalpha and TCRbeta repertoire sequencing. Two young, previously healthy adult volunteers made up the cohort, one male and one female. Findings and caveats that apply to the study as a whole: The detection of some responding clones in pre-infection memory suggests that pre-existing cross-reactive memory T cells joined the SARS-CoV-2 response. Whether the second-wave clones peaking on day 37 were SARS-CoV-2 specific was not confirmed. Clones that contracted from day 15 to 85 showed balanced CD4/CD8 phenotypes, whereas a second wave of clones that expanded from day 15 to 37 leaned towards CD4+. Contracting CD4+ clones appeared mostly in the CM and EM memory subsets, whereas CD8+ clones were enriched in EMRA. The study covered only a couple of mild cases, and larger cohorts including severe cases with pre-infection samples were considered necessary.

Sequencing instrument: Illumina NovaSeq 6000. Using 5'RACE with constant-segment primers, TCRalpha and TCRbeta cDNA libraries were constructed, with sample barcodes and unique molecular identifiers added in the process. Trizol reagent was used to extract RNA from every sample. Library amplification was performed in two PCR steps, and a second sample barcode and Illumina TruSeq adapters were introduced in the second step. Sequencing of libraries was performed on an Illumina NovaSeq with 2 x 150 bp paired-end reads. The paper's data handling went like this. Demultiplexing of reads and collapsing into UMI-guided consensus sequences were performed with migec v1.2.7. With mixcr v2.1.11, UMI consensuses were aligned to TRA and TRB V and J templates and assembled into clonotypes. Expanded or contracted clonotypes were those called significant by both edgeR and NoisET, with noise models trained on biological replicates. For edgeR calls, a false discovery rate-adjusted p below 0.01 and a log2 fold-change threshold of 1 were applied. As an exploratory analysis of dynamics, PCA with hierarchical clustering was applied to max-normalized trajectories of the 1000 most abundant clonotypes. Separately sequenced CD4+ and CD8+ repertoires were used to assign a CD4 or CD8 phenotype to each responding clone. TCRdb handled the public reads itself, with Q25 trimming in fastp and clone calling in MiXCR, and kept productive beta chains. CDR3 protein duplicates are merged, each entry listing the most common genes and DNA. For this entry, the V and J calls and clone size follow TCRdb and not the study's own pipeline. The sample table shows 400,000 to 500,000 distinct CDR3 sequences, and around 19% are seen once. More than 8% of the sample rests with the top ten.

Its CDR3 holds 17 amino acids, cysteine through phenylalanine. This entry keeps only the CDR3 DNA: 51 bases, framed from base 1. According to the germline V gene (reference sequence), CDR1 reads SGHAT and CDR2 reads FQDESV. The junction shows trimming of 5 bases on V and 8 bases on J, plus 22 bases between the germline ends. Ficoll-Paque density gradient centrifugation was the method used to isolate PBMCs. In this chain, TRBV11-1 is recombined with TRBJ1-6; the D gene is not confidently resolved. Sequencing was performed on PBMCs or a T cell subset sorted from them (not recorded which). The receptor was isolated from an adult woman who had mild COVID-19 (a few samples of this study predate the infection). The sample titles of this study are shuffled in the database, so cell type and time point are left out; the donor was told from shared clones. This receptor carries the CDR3 CASSPSAAKGWDSPLHF. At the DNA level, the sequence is TGTGCCAGCAGCCCGTCGGCGGCCAAGGGCTGGGATTCACCCCTCCACTTT.